A selection of T cell receptor beta chains follows, all from one sample in a study of T cell responses to AZD1222 COVID-19 vaccine. Only in-frame clones appear in the TCRdb table, and some are missing; sequencing was by immunoSEQ multiplex PCR. Among about 120,000 clones listed, approximately 84% were seen once. The sequences come from peripheral blood, collected on day 0 of AZD1222 vaccination. These receptors all come from an adult in good health. The CDR3 runs from the conserved cysteine through the conserved F or W. A D gene is named only where the DNA matches it firmly. Not every row has a clone size; where given, it reads once, few, many or a size class.

j_call v_call d_call clone_size cdr3_nt cdr3_aa
TRBJ1-1 TRBV28 . . TGTGCCAGCAGCCCCGGAAGTCCGACGACTGAAGCTTTCTTT CASSPGSPTTEAFF
TRBJ1-4 TRBV6-5 . . TGTGCCAGCAGTCTCACCCTGGAAAAACTGTTTTTT CASSLTLEKLFF
TRBJ1-4 TRBV28 . once TGTGCCAGCAGTTTAGGGGGCACAAATGAAAAACTGTTTTTT CASSLGGTNEKLFF
TRBJ1-2 TRBV27 . . TGTGCCAGCAGACGGGACGGAAACTATGGCTACACCTTC CASRRDGNYGYTF
TRBJ1-4 TRBV28 TRBD1 . TGTGCCAGCAGTTCAAGGACAGGTGGTAATGAAAAACTGTTTTTT CASSSRTGGNEKLFF
TRBJ2-1 TRBV28 TRBD2 . TGTGCCAGCAGTGCGGGGGGACTAGCAGGGTCGGTCTACAATGAGCAGTTCTTC CASSAGGLAGSVYNEQFF
TRBJ1-4 TRBV4-3 . once TGCGCCAGCAGCCAAGATTGGCCTCCCCATCCCTCAACTAATGAAAAACTGTTTTTT CASSQDWPPHPSTNEKLFF
TRBJ2-7 TRBV28 TRBD1 . TGTGCCAGCAGTTCTTCCCTCTACAGGGGGCCAACATCCTACGAGCAGTACTTC CASSSSLYRGPTSYEQYF
TRBJ1-2 TRBV15 . . TGTGCCACCAGCAGAGAGTTCCTCACAGGGTTGGCCTATGGCTACACCTTC CATSREFLTGLAYGYTF
TRBJ1-2 TRBV30 . . TGTGCCTGGATCGGCAGGTCCGGCTATGGCTACACCTTC CAWIGRSGYGYTF
TRBJ2-3 TRBV7-9 . once TGTGCCAGCAGCTGGAATCTAGATACGCAGTATTTT CASSWNLDTQYF
TRBJ1-1 TRBV6-8 TRBD1 few TGTGCCAGCAGCGCGACAGGGGGGAACACTGAAGCTTTCTTT CASSATGGNTEAFF
TRBJ1-6 TRBV7-2 . . TGTGCCAGCAGCTTAGTAGGCCCGCCCTATTCACCCCTCCACTTT CASSLVGPPYSPLHF
TRBJ2-7 TRBV20-1 . . TGCAGTGCTAGTCGGGGGGCAGAATACGAGCAGTACTTC CSASRGAEYEQYF
TRBJ1-2 TRBV7-9 . once TGTGCCAGCAGCTTAGGCCTTTTGGATGGCTACACCTTC CASSLGLLDGYTF
TRBJ1-2 TRBV5-1 . . TGCGCCAGCAGCTCCTTGGATCCGGGGCATGGCTACACCTTC CASSSLDPGHGYTF
TRBJ1-5 TRBV28 . . TGTGCCAGCAGACTCCGGCTTGGGACCCAGCATTTT CASRLRLGTQHF
TRBJ1-1 TRBV18 TRBD1 . TGTGCCAGCTCCCCGATTGGACAGGGGGGAATGAACACTGAAGCTTTCTTT CASSPIGQGGMNTEAFF
TRBJ2-3 TRBV29-1 TRBD1 . TGCAGCGTTTGGACAGGGATGGGAGATACGCAGTATTTT CSVWTGMGDTQYF
TRBJ2-6 TRBV6-5 . . TGTGCCAGCAGTATCGGGACCTTGGGGGCCAACGTCCTGACTTTC CASSIGTLGANVLTF
TRBJ2-3 TRBV6-7 . . TGTGCCAGCATGACTCCTAGCGGACGGGGGCACACAGATACGCAGTATTTT CASMTPSGRGHTDTQYF
TRBJ2-2 TRBV18 TRBD1 . TGTGCCAGCTCACCGACAGGGGGCGGCACCGGGGAGCTGTTTTTT CASSPTGGGTGELFF
TRBJ2-1 TRBV19 TRBD1 . TGTGCCAGTAGTTCGACAGGGGGCTTCGGGGAGTTCTTC CASSSTGGFGEFF
TRBJ2-1 TRBV10-3 TRBD2 . TGTGCCATCAGGGAGGGACTAGCCGGCAATGAGCAGTTCTTC CAIREGLAGNEQFF
TRBJ2-1 TRBV7-8 . . TGTGCCAGCAGCACCTCGGGGAGCTCCTACAATGAGCAGTTCTTC CASSTSGSSYNEQFF
TRBJ1-2 TRBV7-2 . . TGTGCCAGCAGCCCCGGACGGGAAGCTAACTATGGCTACACCTTC CASSPGREANYGYTF
TRBJ1-1 TRBV2 . few TGTGCCAGCAGTGATTACGGAGGGACGAAAGCTTTCTTT CASSDYGGTKAFF
TRBJ1-5 TRBV18 . . TGTGCCAGCTCACCACCCGCAGGAGGGAGCAATCAGCCCCAGCATTTT CASSPPAGGSNQPQHF
TRBJ2-3 TRBV7-2 TRBD2 . TGTGCCAGCAGCTTTGCTAGCGGGAGGGCAGATACGCAGTATTTT CASSFASGRADTQYF
TRBJ1-1 TRBV12-2 . . TGTGCAAGTCGCCCCTGGGACAGGGGCGCTGAAGCTTTCTTT CASRPWDRGAEAFF
TRBJ2-1 TRBV4-3 TRBD2 . TGCGCCAGCAGCCTTTCGCTTCGGACTAGCGGGAGCAATGAGCAGTTCTTC CASSLSLRTSGSNEQFF
TRBJ1-1 TRBV2 TRBD1 few TGTGCCAGCAGTTGGACAGGGGTCGGGAACACTGAAGCTTTCTTT CASSWTGVGNTEAFF
TRBJ2-2 TRBV5-4 . . TGTGCCAGCAGCCAACGGGATCGCGCGAACACCGGGGAGCTGTTTTTT CASSQRDRANTGELFF
TRBJ2-2 TRBV7-4 TRBD2 . TGTGCCAGCAGCTTAGTATGGCTAGCGGGAGGAACCGGGGAGCTGTTTTTT CASSLVWLAGGTGELFF
TRBJ1-5 TRBV19 . . TGTGCCAGTAGGGCGAGGGGAATAATCCAGCCCCAGCATTTT CASRARGIIQPQHF
TRBJ1-6 TRBV28 . . TGTGCCAGCGGAACCGCTAATTCACCCCTCCACTTT CASGTANSPLHF
TRBJ1-2 TRBV28 . . TGTGCCAGCAGTCCCCACCGGGGCTATGGCTACACCTTC CASSPHRGYGYTF
TRBJ2-5 TRBV29-1 TRBD1 . TGCAGCTTCCACGCGGGACAGGGGGTTGAGACCCAGTACTTC CSFHAGQGVETQYF
TRBJ2-2 TRBV7-7 . . TGTGCTAGCAGCTTAGCACTAGAGACCGGGGAGCTGTTTTTT CASSLALETGELFF
TRBJ2-1 TRBV7-2 . . TGTGCCAGCAGCCAGTCATACGGCGGGGAGCAGTTCTTC CASSQSYGGEQFF
TRBJ2-2 TRBV7-2 TRBD2 . TGTGCCAGCAGCTCCCGGACTAGCGGGAACACCGGGGAGCTGTTTTTT CASSSRTSGNTGELFF
TRBJ2-1 TRBV5-1 TRBD2 . TGCGCCAGCAGCTTGGCTCGCGGAGCGGGGGGGTACAATGAGCAGTTCTTC CASSLARGAGGYNEQFF
TRBJ1-3 TRBV7-9 . . TGTGCCAGCAGCGGACAAGGGTTTGACACCATATATTTT CASSGQGFDTIYF
TRBJ2-7 TRBV5-1 TRBD2 few TGCGCCAGCAGCGCCCTAGCGGGATCAAGCGGCGAGCAGTACTTC CASSALAGSSGEQYF
TRBJ2-1 TRBV10-3 TRBD1 . TGTGCCATCACTCCGGGACAGGGAAAAGACAATGAGCAGTTCTTC CAITPGQGKDNEQFF
TRBJ1-6 TRBV6-5 . . TGTGCCAGCAGTTTAGACCATCTCGATTCACCCCTCCACTTT CASSLDHLDSPLHF
TRBJ1-2 TRBV19 . . TGTGCCAGTAGTATAGGGGCCAGCCTCAGCTACACCTTC CASSIGASLSYTF
TRBJ1-4 TRBV19 . . TGTGCCAGCCATAAACAGAGCTCCTCTGAAAAACTGTTTTTT CASHKQSSSEKLFF
TRBJ2-5 TRBV7-2 . . TGTGCCAGCAGCTTGGGTTTCGGGGGAGAGACCCAGTACTTC CASSLGFGGETQYF
TRBJ2-5 TRBV7-8 TRBD2 . TGTGCCAGCAGCTCGTCGCTAGCGGGGGTGGGGGAGACCCAGTACTTC CASSSSLAGVGETQYF
TRBJ2-2 TRBV4-2 . . TGTGCCAGCAGCCAATCTGAATTAGGGGAGCTGTTTTTT CASSQSELGELFF
TRBJ1-5 TRBV28 . . TGTGCCAGCGTTGAAGGGACCCTAAATCAGCCCCAGCATTTT CASVEGTLNQPQHF
TRBJ2-1 TRBV9 TRBD1 . TGTGCCAGCAGCGTGACAGGGATTCTCGATGAGCAGTTCTTC CASSVTGILDEQFF
TRBJ2-3 TRBV6-2/TRBV6-3 TRBD1 . TGTGCCAGCAGTACGGACAGGAGGAAAAATACGCAGTATTTT CASSTDRRKNTQYF
TRBJ1-5 TRBV10-3 . . TGTGCCATCAGTGATCTAGGAAATCAGCCCCAGCATTTT CAISDLGNQPQHF